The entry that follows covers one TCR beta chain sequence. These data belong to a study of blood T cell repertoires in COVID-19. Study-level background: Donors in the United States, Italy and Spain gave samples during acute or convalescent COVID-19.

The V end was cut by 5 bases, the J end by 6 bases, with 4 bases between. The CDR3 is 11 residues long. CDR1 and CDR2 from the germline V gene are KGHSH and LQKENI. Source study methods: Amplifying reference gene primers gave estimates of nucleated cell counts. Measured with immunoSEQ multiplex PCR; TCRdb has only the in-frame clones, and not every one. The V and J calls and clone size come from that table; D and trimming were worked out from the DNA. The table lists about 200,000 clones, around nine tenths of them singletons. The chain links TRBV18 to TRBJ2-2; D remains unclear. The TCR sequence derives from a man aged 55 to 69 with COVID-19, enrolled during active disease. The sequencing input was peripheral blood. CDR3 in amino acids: CASSVSGELFF. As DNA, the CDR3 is TGTGCCAGCTCAGTATCCGGGGAGCTGTTTTTT.